This T cell receptor (beta chain) was observed in a study of blood T cell repertoires in COVID-19. Study context: Material from acute and convalescent COVID-19 was sourced from the United States, Italy and Spain. T cells, B-cell-depleted T cells, or PBMCs supplied cDNA or gDNA.

Seattle's enrolled individuals joined amid active infection and were then monitored longitudinally. In the original workflow: Amplified reference gene primers provided the basis for estimating nucleated cell counts. TCRdb keeps only in-frame clones here, not all; method: immunoSEQ multiplex PCR. V and J calls and clone size are given by that table; D and trimming were obtained from the DNA. The table has 200,000 to 300,000 clones, roughly 79% seen once. Germline V CDR1 and CDR2: SGHRS, YFSETQ. J lost 2 bases, V lost 2 bases, and 2 bases had no gene match. CDR3 length: 14 residues. Sequenced material: peripheral blood. The receptor was derived from a woman aged 80 or over with COVID-19, enrolled during active disease. This chain joins TRBV5-1 and TRBJ2-3; TRBD1 matches at 7 bases. CDR3: CASSFGTDTDTQYF. DNA for the CDR3: TGCGCCAGCAGCTTCGGGACAGACACAGATACGCAGTATTTT.